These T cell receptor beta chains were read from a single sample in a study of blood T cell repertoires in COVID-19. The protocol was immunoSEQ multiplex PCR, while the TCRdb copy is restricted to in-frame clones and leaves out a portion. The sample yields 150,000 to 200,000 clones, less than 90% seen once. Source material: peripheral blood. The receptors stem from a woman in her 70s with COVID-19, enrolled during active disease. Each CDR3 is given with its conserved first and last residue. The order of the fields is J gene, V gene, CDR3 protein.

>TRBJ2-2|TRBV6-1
CASSVLAGGGSGELFF
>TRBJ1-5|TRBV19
CASSILENQPQHF
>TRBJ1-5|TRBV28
CASSNRREVYSNQPQHF
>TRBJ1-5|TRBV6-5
CASGGGNQPQHF
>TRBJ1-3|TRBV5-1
CASSSSGDSGNTIYF
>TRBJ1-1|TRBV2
CASAARDKAFF
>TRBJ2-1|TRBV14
CASSPPASGFPEQFF
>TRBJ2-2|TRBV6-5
CASIQGLDFGELFF
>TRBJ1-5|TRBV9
CASSSGGAGQPQHF
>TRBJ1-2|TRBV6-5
CASSLGHSGGSYGYTF
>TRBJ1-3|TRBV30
CAWSAGTSGNTIYF
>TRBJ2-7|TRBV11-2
CASSDRLAGEYEQYF
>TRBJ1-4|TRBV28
CASSKWTGYEKLFF
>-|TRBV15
CATSSSQGNTGELFF
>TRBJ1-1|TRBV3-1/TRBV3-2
CASSPDSMNTEAFF
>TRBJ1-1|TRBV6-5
CASRRTENTEAFF
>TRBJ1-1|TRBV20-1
CSARQDSEAFF
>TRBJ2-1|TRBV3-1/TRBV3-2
CASSQVSLAGVHEQFF
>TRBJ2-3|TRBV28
CASTSSGYSSTDTQYF
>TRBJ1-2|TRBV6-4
CASSDSSGTGYTF
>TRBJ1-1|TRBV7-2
CASSFSSEAFF
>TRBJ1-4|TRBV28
CASSYQGWGKKLFF
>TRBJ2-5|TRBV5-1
CASSASGGQETQYF
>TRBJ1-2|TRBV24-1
CATSDPRTGISGYTF
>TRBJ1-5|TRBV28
CASSPRGTGLSNQPQHF
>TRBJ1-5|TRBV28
CASSLGGSNQPQHF
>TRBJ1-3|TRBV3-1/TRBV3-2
CASSQQYGNTIYF
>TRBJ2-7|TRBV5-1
CASSLGGQGAYEQYF
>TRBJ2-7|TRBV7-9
CASSQRTGPTEQYF
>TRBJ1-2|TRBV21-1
CASSKGGANYGYTF
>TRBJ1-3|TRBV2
CASSEFAGANF
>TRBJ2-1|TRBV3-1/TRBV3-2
CASSRGLAGGSYNEQFF
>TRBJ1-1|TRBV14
CASSLGTNTEAFF
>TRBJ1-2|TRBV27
CASSLEGVNGYTF
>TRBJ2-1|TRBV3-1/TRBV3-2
CASRRTSEDYNEQFF
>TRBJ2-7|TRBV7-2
CASSLETGFYEQYF
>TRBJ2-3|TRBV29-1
CSVEPRLAGGGRRLADTQYF
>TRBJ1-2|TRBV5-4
CASSSYREAYGYTF
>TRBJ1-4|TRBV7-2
CASSLAPGKLFF
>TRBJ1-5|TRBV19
CASSIGGDQPQHF
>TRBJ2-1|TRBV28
CAIISPGTPYNEQFF
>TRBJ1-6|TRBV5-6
CASSLRPRGRSYNSPLHF
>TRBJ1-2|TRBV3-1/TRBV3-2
CASNQGQVYGYTF
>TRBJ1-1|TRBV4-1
CASSLYRGDKPNTEAFF
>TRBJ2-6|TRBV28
CASLAGGLSGANVLTF
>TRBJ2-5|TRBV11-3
CASSLFHSPETQYF
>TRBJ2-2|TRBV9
CASSSPKSLAGGTTGELFF
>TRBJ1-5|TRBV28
CASSQFRDRGSNQPQHF
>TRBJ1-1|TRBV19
CASSPLERGGEAFF
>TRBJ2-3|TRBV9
CASSVADRVPDTQYF
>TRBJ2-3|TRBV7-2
CASSETVDLTDTQYF
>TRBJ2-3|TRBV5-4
CASSRTSGKTDTQYF